Sequencing of this TCR beta chain was carried out in a study of blood T cell repertoires in COVID-19. The data were produced by immunoSEQ multiplex PCR, yet TCRdb's version contains in-frame clones alone and is incomplete. The table shows 250,000 to 300,000 clones, with approximately 90% occurring only once. CDR3 size: 13 residues. V was cut by 1 base and J by 4 bases, with 7 bases left in between. Per germline, CDR1 SGHAT and CDR2 FQDESV (reference sequence). Sequenced input: PBMCs or T cells enriched from blood (not recorded which). The chain is built from TRBV11-1 and TRBJ1-2; no definite D call. The source of this sequence is a middle-aged woman with acute COVID-19. As DNA, the CDR3 is TGTGCCAGCAGCTTAGGGTCCGGCTATGGCTACACCTTC. This sequence encodes CASSLGSGYGYTF. The full variable domain, its missing parts supplied by reference TRBV11-1 and TRBJ1-2, is EAEVAQSPRYKITEKSQAVAFWCDPISGHATLYWYRQILGQGPELLVQFQDESVVDDSQLPKDRFSAERLKGVDSTLKIQPAELGDSAMYLCASSLGSGYGYTFGSGTRLTVV.